The sequence of this T cell receptor beta chain was determined in a study of blood T cells in healthy people across ages. Trimming shortened V by 8 bases and J by 6 bases, and 14 bases separated the two germline ends. Germline V gene lookup returns CDR1 SNHLY and CDR2 FYNNEI. The CDR3 totals 13 residues. The sample, 9 to 10 milliliters of peripheral blood, was drawn from each donor. This clonotype was picked up a small number of times. Primed by a sample-barcoded 5' primer and a J-beta primer mix, a second PCR proceeded for roughly 6 to 12 cycles. Using its own MiXCR run on the 5' RACE reads, TCRdb lists one record per CDR3 protein. The sample has about 1.8 million distinct CDR3 sequences; about 50% are singletons.

V usage is TRBV2 and J usage is TRBJ2-1; D is unresolved. The source is a woman aged 35 to 49 in good health. The sequencing input was blood. CDR3 DNA: TGTGCCAGCGAACCCTCTAGAGGCAATGAGCAGTTCTTC. This gives the protein CASEPSRGNEQFF.